This entry lists 31 T cell receptor beta chains sequenced from one sample in a study of CD8 T cells in ankylosing spondylitis. One entry per CDR3 protein results from TCRdb running MiXCR on the 5' RACE reads. The sample shows 200,000 to 250,000 distinct CDR3 sequences, approximately 24% of them seen only once. Sequences were obtained from blood, either unsorted or a sorted T cell fraction (not recorded which). Receptors were obtained from a male donor with ankylosing spondylitis or in good health (not recorded which).

This clonotype was seen many times. This sequence joins TRBV29-1 and TRBJ2-7; the D is unclear. CDR3 length: 12 amino acids. The germline gives CDR1 SQVTM, CDR2 ANQGSEA. V shed 4 bases and J shed 0 bases, with 7 bases lying between them. The CDR3 DNA reads TGCAGCGTTGGGGGAAGCTCCTACGAGCAGTACTTC. Amino acids: CSVGGSSYEQYF.

There are a few counts of this clonotype. CDR3 protein: CSAPPQGGMNTEAFF. The CDR3 region has the DNA TGCAGTGCCCCCCCCCAGGGGGGAATGAACACTGAAGCTTTCTTT. The chain uses TRBV20-1 and TRBJ1-1; 7 bases are shared with TRBD1. This CDR3 spans 15 amino acids. Germline V gene data show CDR1 as DFQATT and CDR2 as SNEGSKA (reference sequence). The V segment lost 6 bases and the J segment 0 bases; nucleotides outside the gene matches: 10.

The gene calls are TRBV6-4 and TRBJ1-1; D gene ambiguous. Germline lookup yields CDR1 MRHNA and CDR2 SNTAGT. Trimming left V 4 bases short and J 4 bases short, with 10 bases between. There are 13 residues in the CDR3. CDR3 nucleotide sequence: TGTGCCAGCAGTGCCGCGTTGGGCACTGAAGCTTTCTTT. Its translation is CASSAALGTEAFF.

The table lists this clonotype with many counts. The chain recombines TRBV12-3 or TRBV12-4 with TRBJ2-7; no definite D call. The V gene lost 5 bases and the J gene lost 0 bases, with 14 bases spanning the gap. This CDR3 is built from 15 residues. CDR3 region: CASSTRTFSSYEQYF. In DNA form, the CDR3 reads TGTGCCAGCAGTACAAGGACGTTTAGCTCCTACGAGCAGTACTTC.

CDR3 DNA: TGCAGTGCTAGTCGATTAGAGGCCATGAACACTGAAGCTTTCTTT. Translation: CSASRLEAMNTEAFF. V is TRBV20-1 and J is TRBJ1-1; D uncertain. Germline V gene data show CDR1 as DFQATT and CDR2 as SNEGSKA (reference sequence). The CDR3 contains 15 residues. V was clipped by 3 bases and J by 0 bases, with 14 bases between them.

The DNA for the CDR3 is TGCGCCAGCAGCCAACGGGGGGCTGGGTCCGGGGAGCTGTTTTTT. Encoded protein: CASSQRGAGSGELFF. The chain uses TRBV4-1 and TRBJ2-2; weak D call: TRBD2 (7 bases). Germline V gives CDR1 MGHRA, CDR2 YSYEKL. Trimming removed 2 bases from V and 6 bases from J, with 13 bases in between. CDR3 length: 15 residues.

This clonotype was counted between two and nine times. The chain links TRBV5-6 to TRBJ1-1; D unclear. The CDR3 has 13 amino acids. The V gene's germline CDR1 is SGHDT and CDR2 YYEEEE. Deletions cut 5 bases from V and 1 base from J, with 9 bases between. CDR3 DNA sequence: TGTGCCAGCAGTTGGGCAAGGAACACTGAAGCTTTCTTT. This encodes CASSWARNTEAFF.

The chain is built from TRBV6-5 and TRBJ1-2; 7 positions agree with TRBD1. V was clipped by 4 bases and J by 3 bases; unmatched bases: 5. This CDR3 comprises 14 residues. Germline-derived CDR1 and CDR2 are MNHEY and SVGAGI. The CDR3 coding sequence is TGTGCCAGCAGTTCTGACAGGGCCTACTATGGCTACACCTTC. Its translation is CASSSDRAYYGYTF.

The rearrangement uses TRBV7-2 and TRBJ2-1, with 8 bases fitting TRBD2. Germline V lookup: CDR1 SGHTA, CDR2 FQGNSA. The CDR3 contains 14 residues. V shed 5 bases, J shed 8 bases, and the junction held 8 bases outside the gene matches. This CDR3 reads CASSTRTSIYEQFF. The CDR3, as DNA: TGTGCCAGCAGCACCCGGACTAGCATCTATGAGCAGTTCTTC.

This clonotype appeared many times. The rearrangement uses TRBV5-1 and TRBJ2-6, with D perhaps given as TRBD1 or TRBD2 (6 bases each). Trimming took 1 base from V and 1 from J, leaving 9 bases between them. The CDR3 loop spans 16 amino acids. The germline V gene encodes CDR1 SGHRS and CDR2 YFSETQ. The CDR3 coding sequence is TGCGCCAGCAGCTTGTGGAGGGGGTCTGGGGCCAACGTCCTGACTTTC. It is translated as CASSLWRGSGANVLTF.

This chain connects TRBV20-1 to TRBJ2-5; 7 bases agree with TRBD2. Looked up from germline, CDR1 is DFQATT and CDR2 is SNEGSKA (reference sequence). V trimming: 7 bases; J trimming: 4 bases; junction bases outside the gene matches: 9. This CDR3 comprises 13 residues. The DNA for the CDR3 is TGCAGTGTCGGGGGGAGTTACCGAGAGACCCAGTACTTC. Translation gives CSVGGSYRETQYF.

This clonotype was recorded at least ten times. V is TRBV2 and J is TRBJ2-3, with D possibly matching TRBD1 (6 bases). Germline V CDR1 and CDR2: SNHLY, FYNNEI. V shed 9 bases and J shed 2 bases, with 12 bases lying between them. This CDR3 has 13 residues. The CDR3 is CARPGHYTDTQYF. In nucleotides, the CDR3 is TGTGCCAGACCGGGACACTACACAGATACGCAGTATTTT.

V is TRBV5-4 and J is TRBJ2-1; 8 bases line up with TRBD2. CDR1 is SGHNT and CDR2 is YYREEE in the germline V gene (reference sequence). This CDR3 comprises 14 residues. The ends lost 4 bases at V and 6 bases at J; junction bases unmatched: 6. Here the CDR3 reads CASSRDRGGNEQFF. CDR3 DNA sequence: TGTGCCAGCAGCCGGGACCGGGGGGGCAATGAGCAGTTCTTC. Looking up the rest from reference TRBV5-4 and TRBJ2-1 gives the full variable domain: ETGVTQSPTHLIKTRGQQVTLRCSSQSGHNTVSWYQQALGQGPQFIFQYYREEENGRGNFPPRFSGLQFPNYSSELNVNALELDDSALYLCASSRDRGGNEQFFGPGTRLTVL.

This clonotype has a count of ten or more. V gene TRBV5-1 combines with J gene TRBJ2-7; TRBD2 agrees at 10 bases. CDR3 length: 14 amino acids. The V and J ends lost 3 bases and 2 bases, in that order; junction bases with no gene match: 2. Germline V lookup: CDR1 SGHRS, CDR2 YFSETQ. As DNA, the CDR3 is TGCGCCAGCAGCTCACTAGCGGGGACCTACGAGCAGTACTTC. Its translation: CASSSLAGTYEQYF.

This clonotype occurred many times. The chain employs TRBV7-9 and TRBJ1-1, with D hard to call. This CDR3 is built from 8 residues. Looked up from germline, CDR1 is SEHNR and CDR2 is FQNEAQ (reference sequence). V was trimmed by 11 bases and J by 8 bases, leaving 6 bases between them. CDR3 nucleotides: TGTGCCTCGGGGGAAGCTTTCTTT. As protein: CASGEAFF.

J is TRBJ2-1 and V is TRBV5-5; 10 bases fit TRBD2. The CDR3 has 14 residues. Germline V gene lookup returns CDR1 SGHKS and CDR2 YYEKEE (reference sequence). V shed 7 bases and J 5 bases; nucleotides not matched to a gene: 6. CDR3: CASRIGLADNEQFF. The CDR3 region has the DNA TGTGCCAGCCGGATCGGACTAGCGGACAATGAGCAGTTCTTC.

This clonotype was seen many times. The chain links TRBV28 to TRBJ1-5; 8 positions match TRBD1. Germline lookup yields CDR1 MDHEN and CDR2 SYDVKM. V trimming: 6 bases; J trimming: 3 bases; junction bases outside the gene matches: 10. This CDR3 spans 16 amino acids. As DNA, the CDR3 is TGTGCCAGCAGGGCACCCGGGACAGGCTACAATCAGCCCCAGCATTTT. It is translated as CASRAPGTGYNQPQHF.

This clonotype has a handful of counts. The chain is built from TRBV6-6 and TRBJ1-1; D remains ambiguous. Germline CDR1 MNHNY, CDR2 SVGAGI (reference sequence). The V and J ends lost 2 bases and 1 base respectively, with 5 bases between them. The CDR3 runs to 13 residues. The CDR3 reads CASSYPGNTEAFF. The CDR3 DNA follows: TGTGCCAGCAGTTACCCCGGGAACACTGAAGCTTTCTTT.

This clonotype was seen at least ten times. This chain links TRBV12-3 or TRBV12-4 with TRBJ2-2, with D maybe TRBD1 (5 bases). The CDR3 loop spans 15 amino acids. Deletions cut 6 bases from V and 0 bases from J, with 11 bases between. This CDR3 reads CASRKRRANTGELFF. The CDR3 nucleotides are TGTGCCAGCAGAAAACGCAGGGCGAACACCGGGGAGCTGTTTTTT.

This rearrangement joins TRBV5-1 to TRBJ2-7, with 9 bases fitting TRBD2. The CDR3 is 15 amino acids. Trimming at V came to 4 bases and at J to 1 base, leaving 6 bases not matched to a gene. CDR1 SGHRS and CDR2 YFSETQ come from the germline V gene. The CDR3 nucleotides are TGCGCCAGCAGCGGGCTAGCGGGGCATTCCTACGAGCAGTACTTC. Its translation is CASSGLAGHSYEQYF.

The table lists this clonotype with many counts. The chain joins TRBV6-5 to TRBJ2-3, with D unclear. Trimming removed 6 bases from V and 6 bases from J, with 10 bases in between. From germline, CDR1 is MNHEY and CDR2 SVGAGI. The CDR3 has 12 residues. The CDR3 loop reads CASSRNPDTQYF. CDR3 coding DNA: TGTGCCAGCAGCCGCAACCCGGATACGCAGTATTTT.

This clonotype was found once. This rearrangement joins TRBV29-1 to TRBJ2-3; D remains ambiguous. Germline loops: CDR1 SQVTM, CDR2 ANQGSEA. Trimming removed 4 bases at V and 14 bases at J, with 13 bases between. The CDR3 contains 10 residues. The CDR3: CSVVEVQSYF. Written as DNA, the CDR3 is TGCAGCGTTGTTGAAGTCCAGTCGTATTTT.

In its sample, this clonotype was seen many times. J is TRBJ2-7 and V is TRBV5-1; no definite D call. Germline lookup yields CDR1 SGHRS and CDR2 YFSETQ. Trimming pared 1 base from V and 3 bases from J, leaving 8 bases between. This CDR3 region has 13 residues. The CDR3 bases are TGCGCCAGCAGCTTGCACAACCTCTACGAGCAGTACTTC. Translated: CASSLHNLYEQYF.

The V call is TRBV20-1, the J call TRBJ2-3; 13 bases are shared with TRBD2. Germline-derived CDR1 and CDR2 are DFQATT and SNEGSKA (reference sequence). This CDR3 is 16 amino acids long. The V segment lost 6 bases and the J segment 0 bases; nucleotides outside the gene matches: 6. CDR3 loop: CSAAGLAGASTDTQYF. CDR3 bases: TGCAGTGCCGCCGGACTAGCGGGAGCAAGCACAGATACGCAGTATTTT.

This clonotype was found many times. The chain recombines TRBV29-1 with TRBJ2-1; D perhaps matches TRBD2 (5 bases). Trimming cost V 7 bases and J 6 bases, with 10 bases left between them. This CDR3 is 11 amino acids long. From germline, CDR1 is SQVTM and CDR2 ANQGSEA. The CDR3 spells CSGSSSNEQFF. The CDR3 bases are TGCAGCGGCTCTAGCAGCAATGAGCAGTTCTTC.

This clonotype was observed at least ten times. The V gene is TRBV20-1, the J gene TRBJ2-1; 8 positions agree with TRBD2. The CDR3 is 16 amino acids. With V trimmed by 0 bases and J by 1 base, 5 bases remained unmatched. CDR1 and CDR2 (germline): DFQATT, SNEGSKA (reference sequence). The CDR3 loop is CSARDVVAGSYNEQFF. CDR3 DNA sequence: TGCAGTGCTAGAGATGTGGTAGCGGGATCCTACAATGAGCAGTTCTTC.

This clonotype turned up a few times. The chain employs TRBV18 and TRBJ2-7, with 7 bases identical to TRBD1. The length of the CDR3 is 14 residues. Unmatched junction bases numbered 3, after V lost 2 bases and J lost 2 bases. Germline V CDR1 and CDR2: KGHSH, LQKENI. The chain's CDR3 is CASSPAQGAYEQYF. CDR3 nucleotide sequence: TGTGCCAGCTCACCAGCGCAGGGGGCCTACGAGCAGTACTTC.

This clonotype was observed at least ten times. This chain uses TRBV10-3 with TRBJ2-7; 7 nucleotides align to TRBD1. From germline, CDR1 is ENHRY and CDR2 SYGVKD. V gave up 6 bases and J gave up 1 base; unmatched junction bases: 6. The CDR3 is made up of 14 amino acids. DNA for the CDR3: TGTGCCATCAGGACCGGGACAGAATCCTACGAGCAGTACTTC. It translates to CAIRTGTESYEQYF.

The chain uses TRBV29-1 and TRBJ2-1, with 8 bases matching TRBD2. The V and J ends lost 6 bases and 2 bases, in that order; junction bases with no gene match: 6. Per the germline V gene, CDR1 is SQVTM and CDR2 is ANQGSEA. The CDR3 runs 14 residues. The CDR3 DNA follows: TGCAGCGTCTCCGGGACTAGTACCTACAATGAGCAGTTCTTC. Translated, it gives CSVSGTSTYNEQFF.

This sequence joins TRBV5-1 and TRBJ1-1; no firm D call. There are 17 residues in the CDR3. From germline, CDR1 is SGHRS and CDR2 YFSETQ. V was pared by 0 bases and J by 0 bases, with 15 bases between. The CDR3 sequence is CASSLELRARMNTEAFF. The CDR3 DNA is TGCGCCAGCAGCTTGGAGCTCCGGGCACGCATGAACACTGAAGCTTTCTTT.

This sequence joins TRBV9 and TRBJ2-6; D is unresolved. V lost 0 bases and J lost 0, with 7 bases in between. The CDR3 runs 16 residues. Germline V lookup: CDR1 SGDLS, CDR2 YYNGEE. The CDR3: CASSVEWGSGANVLTF. The CDR3 bases are TGTGCCAGCAGCGTAGAATGGGGCTCTGGGGCCAACGTCCTGACTTTC.